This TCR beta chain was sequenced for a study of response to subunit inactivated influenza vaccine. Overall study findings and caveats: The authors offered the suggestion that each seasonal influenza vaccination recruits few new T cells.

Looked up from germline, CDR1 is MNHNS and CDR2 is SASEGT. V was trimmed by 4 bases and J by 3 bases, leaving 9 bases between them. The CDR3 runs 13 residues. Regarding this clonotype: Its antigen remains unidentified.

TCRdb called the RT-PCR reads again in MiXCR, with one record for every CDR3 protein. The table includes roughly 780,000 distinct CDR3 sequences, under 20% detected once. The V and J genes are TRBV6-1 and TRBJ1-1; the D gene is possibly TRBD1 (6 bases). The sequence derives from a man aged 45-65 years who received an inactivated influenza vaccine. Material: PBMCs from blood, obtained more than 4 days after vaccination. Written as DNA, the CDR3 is TGTGCCAGCAGTGGGCGGGGGCACACTGAAGCTTTCTTT. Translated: CASSGRGHTEAFF.